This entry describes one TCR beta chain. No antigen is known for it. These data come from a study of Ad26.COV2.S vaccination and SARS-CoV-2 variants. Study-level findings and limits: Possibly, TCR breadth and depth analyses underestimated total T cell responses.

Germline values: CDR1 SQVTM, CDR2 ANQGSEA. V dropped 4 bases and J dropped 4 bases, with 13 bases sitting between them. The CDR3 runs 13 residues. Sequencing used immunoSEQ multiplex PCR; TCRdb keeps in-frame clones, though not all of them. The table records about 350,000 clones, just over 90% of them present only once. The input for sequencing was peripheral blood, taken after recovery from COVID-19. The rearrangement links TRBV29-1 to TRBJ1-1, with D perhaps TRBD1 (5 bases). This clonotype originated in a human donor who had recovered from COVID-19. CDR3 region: CSVVGGVGTEAFF. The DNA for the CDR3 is TGCAGCGTTGTCGGGGGGGTCGGCACTGAAGCTTTCTTT. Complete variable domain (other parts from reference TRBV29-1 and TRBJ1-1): SAVISQKPSRDICQRGTSLTIQCQVDSQVTMMFWYRQQPGQSLTLIATANQGSEATYESGFVIDKFPISRPNLTFSTLTVSNMSPEDSSIYLCSVVGGVGTEAFFGQGTRLTVV.